This T cell receptor (beta chain) comes out of a study of cytomegalovirus exposure and HLA in healthy donors. 60 Vbeta and 13 Jbeta primers were used in PCR. Repertoires were generated with immunoSEQ multiplex PCR, while TCRdb's copy carries only in-frame clones and drops some. The table lists around 67,000 clones, around 82% of them singletons. This clone was seen only a few times. The CDR3 spans 17 residues. V was clipped by 1 base and J by 5 bases, with 20 bases between them. Per the germline V gene, CDR1 is SGHVS and CDR2 is FQNEAQ. Sequencing was done on a sample of PBMCs. The TCR originated in a man between 18 and 29 years old in good health and CMV-seropositive. This chain joins TRBV7-8 and TRBJ1-2; possibly TRBD1 for D (5 bases). The CDR3 coding sequence is TGTGCCAGCAGCTTAGGGGGCGGGGGGGATACTCGATATGGCTACACCTTC. This codes for CASSLGGGGDTRYGYTF.